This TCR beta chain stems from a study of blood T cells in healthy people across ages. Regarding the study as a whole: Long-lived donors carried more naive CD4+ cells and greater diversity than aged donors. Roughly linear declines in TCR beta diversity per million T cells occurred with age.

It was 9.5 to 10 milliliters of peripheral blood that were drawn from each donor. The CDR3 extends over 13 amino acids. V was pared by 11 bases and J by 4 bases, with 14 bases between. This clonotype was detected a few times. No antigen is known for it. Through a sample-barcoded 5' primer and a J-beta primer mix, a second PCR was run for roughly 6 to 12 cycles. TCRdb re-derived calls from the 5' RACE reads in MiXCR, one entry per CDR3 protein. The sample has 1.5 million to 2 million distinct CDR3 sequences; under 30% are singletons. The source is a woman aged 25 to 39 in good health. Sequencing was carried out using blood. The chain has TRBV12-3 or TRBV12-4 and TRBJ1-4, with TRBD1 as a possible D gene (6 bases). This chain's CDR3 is CASRVQGNEKLFF. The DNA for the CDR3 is TGTGCCTCCAGGGTACAGGGTAATGAAAAACTGTTTTTT.